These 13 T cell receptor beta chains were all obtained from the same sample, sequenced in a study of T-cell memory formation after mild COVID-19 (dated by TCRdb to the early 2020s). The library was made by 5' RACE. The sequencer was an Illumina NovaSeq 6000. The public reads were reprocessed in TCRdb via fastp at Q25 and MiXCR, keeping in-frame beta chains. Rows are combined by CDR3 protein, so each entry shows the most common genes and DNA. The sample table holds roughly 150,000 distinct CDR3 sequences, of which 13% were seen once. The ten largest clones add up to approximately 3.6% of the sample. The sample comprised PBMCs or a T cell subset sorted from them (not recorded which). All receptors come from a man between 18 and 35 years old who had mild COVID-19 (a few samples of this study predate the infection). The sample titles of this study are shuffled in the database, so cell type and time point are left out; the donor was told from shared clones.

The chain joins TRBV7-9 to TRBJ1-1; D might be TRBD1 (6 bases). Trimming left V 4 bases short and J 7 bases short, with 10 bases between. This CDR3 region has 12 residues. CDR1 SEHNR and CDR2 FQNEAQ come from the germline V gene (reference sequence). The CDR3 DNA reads TGTGCCAGCAGCTCACAGGGTATTGAAGCTTTCTTT. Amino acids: CASSSQGIEAFF. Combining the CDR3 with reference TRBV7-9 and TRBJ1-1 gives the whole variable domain DTGVSQNPRHKITKRGQNVTFRCDPISEHNRLYWYRQTLGQGPEFLTYFQNEAQLEKSRLLSDRFSAERPKGSFSTLEIQRTEQGDSAMYLCASSSQGIEAFFGQGTRLTVV.

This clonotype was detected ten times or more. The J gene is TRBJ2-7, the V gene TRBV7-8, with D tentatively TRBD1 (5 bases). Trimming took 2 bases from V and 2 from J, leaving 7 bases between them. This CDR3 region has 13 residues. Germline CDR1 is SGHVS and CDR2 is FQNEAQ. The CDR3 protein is CASSLLGPYEQYV. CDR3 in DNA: TGTGCCAGCAGCTTACTGGGGCCCTACGAGCAGTACGTC.

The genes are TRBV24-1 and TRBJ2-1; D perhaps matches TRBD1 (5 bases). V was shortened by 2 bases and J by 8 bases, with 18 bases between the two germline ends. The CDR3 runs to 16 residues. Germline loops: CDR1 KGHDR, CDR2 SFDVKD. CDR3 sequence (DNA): TGTGCCACCAGTGATTCCGCCCGAACAGGCAGGGATGAGCAGTTCTTC. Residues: CATSDSARTGRDEQFF.

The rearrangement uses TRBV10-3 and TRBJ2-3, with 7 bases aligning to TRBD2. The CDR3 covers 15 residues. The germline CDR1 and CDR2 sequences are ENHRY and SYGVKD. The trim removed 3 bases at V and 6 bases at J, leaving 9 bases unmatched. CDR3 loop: CAISDQRGGRDTQYF. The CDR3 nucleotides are TGTGCCATCAGTGACCAGCGGGGAGGCAGGGATACGCAGTATTTT.

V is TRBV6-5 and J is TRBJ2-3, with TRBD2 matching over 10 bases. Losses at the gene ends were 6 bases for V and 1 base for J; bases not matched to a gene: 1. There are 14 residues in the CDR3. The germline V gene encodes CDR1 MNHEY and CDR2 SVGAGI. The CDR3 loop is CASSGLAGTDTQYF. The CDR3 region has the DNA TGTGCCAGCAGCGGACTAGCGGGCACAGATACGCAGTATTTT.

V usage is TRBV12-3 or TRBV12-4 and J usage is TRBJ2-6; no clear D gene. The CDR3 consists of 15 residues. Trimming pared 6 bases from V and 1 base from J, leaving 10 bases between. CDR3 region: CASSLGWSGANVLTF. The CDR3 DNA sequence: TGTGCCAGCAGCCTGGGGTGGTCTGGGGCCAACGTCCTGACTTTC.

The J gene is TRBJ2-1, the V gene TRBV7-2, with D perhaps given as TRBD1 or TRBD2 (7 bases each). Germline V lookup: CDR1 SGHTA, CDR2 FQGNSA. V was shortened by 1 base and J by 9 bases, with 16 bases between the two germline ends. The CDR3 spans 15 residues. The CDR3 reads CASSLDGSGGVEQFF. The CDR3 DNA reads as TGTGCCAGCAGCTTAGATGGGTCAGGGGGGGTTGAGCAGTTCTTC.

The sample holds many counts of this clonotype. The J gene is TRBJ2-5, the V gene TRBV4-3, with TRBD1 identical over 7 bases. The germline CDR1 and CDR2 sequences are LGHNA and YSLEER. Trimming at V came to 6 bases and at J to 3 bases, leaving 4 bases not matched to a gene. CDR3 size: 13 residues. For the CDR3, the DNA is TGCGCCAGCAGGCGTACAGGGGAAGAGACCCAGTACTTC. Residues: CASRRTGEETQYF.

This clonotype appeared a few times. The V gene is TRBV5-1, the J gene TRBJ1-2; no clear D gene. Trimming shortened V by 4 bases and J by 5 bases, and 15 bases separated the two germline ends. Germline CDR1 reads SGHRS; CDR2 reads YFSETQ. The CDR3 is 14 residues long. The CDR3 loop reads CASSPLGSLYGYTF. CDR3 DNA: TGCGCCAGCAGCCCATTGGGCAGCTTATATGGCTACACCTTC. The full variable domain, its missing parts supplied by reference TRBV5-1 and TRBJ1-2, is KAGVTQTPRYLIKTRGQQVTLSCSPISGHRSVSWYQQTPGQGLQFLFEYFSETQRNKGNFPGRFSGRQFSNSRSEMNVSTLELGDSALYLCASSPLGSLYGYTFGSGTRLTVV.

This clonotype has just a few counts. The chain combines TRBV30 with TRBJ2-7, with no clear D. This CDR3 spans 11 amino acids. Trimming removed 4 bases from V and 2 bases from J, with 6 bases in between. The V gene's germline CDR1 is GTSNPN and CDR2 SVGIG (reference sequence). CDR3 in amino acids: CAWTDTYEQYF. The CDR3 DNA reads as TGTGCCTGGACCGATACCTACGAGCAGTACTTC.

This CDR3 reads CASSYSRWGKGTEAFF. Here the CDR3 DNA reads TGTGCCAGCAGTTACTCGAGATGGGGGAAGGGCACTGAAGCTTTCTTT. J is TRBJ1-1 and V is TRBV6-2 or TRBV6-3; weak D call: TRBD1 (5 bases). The CDR3 extends over 16 amino acids. V lost 0 bases and J lost 4, with 15 bases in between. Germline lookup yields CDR1 MNHEY and CDR2 SVGEGT.

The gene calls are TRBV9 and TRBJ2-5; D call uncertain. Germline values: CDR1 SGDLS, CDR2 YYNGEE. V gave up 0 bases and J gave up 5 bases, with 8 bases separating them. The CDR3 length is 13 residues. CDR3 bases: TGTGCCAGCAGCGTAGAGGTCAGGGAGACCCAGTACTTC. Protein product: CASSVEVRETQYF.

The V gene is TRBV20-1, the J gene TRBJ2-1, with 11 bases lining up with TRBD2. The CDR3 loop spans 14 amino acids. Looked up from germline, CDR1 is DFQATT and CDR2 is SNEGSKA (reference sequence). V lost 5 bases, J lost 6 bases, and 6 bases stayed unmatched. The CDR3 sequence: CSASTSGALNEQFF. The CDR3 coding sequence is TGCAGTGCTTCGACTAGCGGGGCTCTCAATGAGCAGTTCTTC.